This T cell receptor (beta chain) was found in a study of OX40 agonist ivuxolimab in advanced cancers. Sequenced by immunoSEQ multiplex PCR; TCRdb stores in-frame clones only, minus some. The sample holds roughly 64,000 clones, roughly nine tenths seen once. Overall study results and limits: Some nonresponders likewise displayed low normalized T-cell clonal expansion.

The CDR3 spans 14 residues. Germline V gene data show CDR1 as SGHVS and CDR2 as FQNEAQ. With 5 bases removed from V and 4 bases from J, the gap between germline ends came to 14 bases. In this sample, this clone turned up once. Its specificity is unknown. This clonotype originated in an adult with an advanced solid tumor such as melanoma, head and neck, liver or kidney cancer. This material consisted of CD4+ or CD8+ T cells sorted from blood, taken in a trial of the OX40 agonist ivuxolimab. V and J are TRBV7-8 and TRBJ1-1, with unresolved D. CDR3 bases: TGTGCCAGCAGCCCAGGACCGCGAACCACTGAAGCTTTCTTT. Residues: CASSPGPRTTEAFF.